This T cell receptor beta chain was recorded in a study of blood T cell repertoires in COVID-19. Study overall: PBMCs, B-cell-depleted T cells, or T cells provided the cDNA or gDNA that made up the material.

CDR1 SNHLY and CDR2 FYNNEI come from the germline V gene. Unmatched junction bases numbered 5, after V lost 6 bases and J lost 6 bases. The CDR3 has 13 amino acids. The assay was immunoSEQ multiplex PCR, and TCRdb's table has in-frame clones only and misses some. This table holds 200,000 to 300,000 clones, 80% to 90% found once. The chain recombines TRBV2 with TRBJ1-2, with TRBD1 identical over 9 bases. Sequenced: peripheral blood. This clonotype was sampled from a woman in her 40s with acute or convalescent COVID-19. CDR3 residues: CASRAGTGNGYTF. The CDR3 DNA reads TGTGCCAGCAGGGCCGGGACAGGGAATGGCTACACCTTC.